These T cell receptor beta chains were read from a single sample in a study of shared clonotypes between healthy human individuals. Using immunoSEQ multiplex PCR, the repertoire was profiled, and TCRdb retains in-frame clones only, with some absent. The table lists 980,000 or so clones, 70% to 85% of them singletons. Source material: memory CD4+ T cells sorted from blood. The receptors derive from a man aged 18 to 35 in good health. Both conserved end residues are part of each CDR3. The order of the fields is V gene, D gene, J gene, clone size, CDR3 DNA, CDR3 protein. A D gene is named only where the DNA matches it firmly. The size entry is marked missing in some rows and otherwise reads once, few, many or a size class.

>TRBV27|TRBD2|TRBJ2-7|NA
TGTGCCAGCAGCCCGGGACTATTCTACGAGCAGTACTTC
CASSPGLFYEQYF
>TRBV5-6|TRBD1|TRBJ2-7|NA
TGTGCCAGCAGCTTGCCGGACAGGGGGAGGTCCTACGAGCAGTACTTC
CASSLPDRGRSYEQYF
>TRBV5-4|TRBD1|TRBJ2-3|NA
TGTGCCAGCAGTTCCCCGCTGGGACAGGTGGCTTTAGCAGATACGCAGTATTTT
CASSSPLGQVALADTQYF
>TRBV6-5|TRBD2|TRBJ2-3|NA
TGTGCCAGCAGTCCGCGCGGGAGGGCCGTAGATACGCAGTATTTT
CASSPRGRAVDTQYF
>TRBV28|NA|TRBJ2-7|NA
TGTGCCAGCAGCTTCGGGCATACGTACGAGCAGTACTTC
CASSFGHTYEQYF
>TRBV5-4|NA|TRBJ2-4|NA
TGTGCCAGCAGCTTGATGGGGGGTGGGAACATTCAGTACTTC
CASSLMGGGNIQYF
>TRBV28|NA|TRBJ1-6|NA
TGTGCCAGCAGTTTACCGGCGGAGTATTCACCCCTCCACTTT
CASSLPAEYSPLHF
>TRBV5-1|NA|TRBJ2-7|NA
TGCGCCAGTACCACTGGACAGACTGGTTACGAGCAGTACTTC
CASTTGQTGYEQYF
>TRBV19|NA|TRBJ2-2|NA
TGTGCCAGTAGTCCTCAGGGCCGGCACACCGGGGAGCTGTTTTTT
CASSPQGRHTGELFF
>TRBV4-1|NA|TRBJ2-3|few
TGCGCCAGCAGCCAAGTGGAGGGGCGTGAAGATACGCAGTATTTT
CASSQVEGREDTQYF
>TRBV19|TRBD1|TRBJ1-2|NA
TGTGCCAGTAGTACGCCCCGACAGGGGCTCTATGGCTACACCTTC
CASSTPRQGLYGYTF
>TRBV6-1|NA|TRBJ1-2|NA
TGTGCCAGCAGTGACCGACACTCCGTGGACACCTTC
CASSDRHSVDTF
>TRBV6-5|NA|TRBJ1-3|NA
TGTGCCAGCAGTCTGGGGGCCGGTCGGAGGAACACCATATATTTT
CASSLGAGRRNTIYF
>TRBV18|TRBD1|TRBJ1-3|NA
TGTGCCAGCTCTCAACTAGGACAGGGCTCTGGAAACACCATATATTTT
CASSQLGQGSGNTIYF
>TRBV28|TRBD2|TRBJ2-7|few
TGTGCCAGCAGCCGACTAGCGGGGGGCCTTCCCTACGAGCAGTACTTC
CASSRLAGGLPYEQYF
>TRBV15|NA|TRBJ2-7|NA
TGTGCCACCAGCGAGAACAGGGTTGAAGGCGACGAGCAGTACTTC
CATSENRVEGDEQYF
>TRBV7-9|NA|TRBJ1-5|NA
TGTGCCAGCAGCTCAAACCGGGACACGGGGGAGCCCCAGCATTTT
CASSSNRDTGEPQHF
>TRBV30|NA|TRBJ2-7|NA
TGTGCCTGGAGCAATCGCTACGAGCAGTACTTC
CAWSNRYEQYF
>TRBV27|NA|TRBJ1-4|NA
TGTGCCAGCAGTTGGACGACTAATGAAAAACTGTTTTTT
CASSWTTNEKLFF
>TRBV15|NA|TRBJ2-7|few
TGTGCCACCAGCAGGGACTGGGCCGAGCAGTACTTC
CATSRDWAEQYF
>TRBV4-3|NA|TRBJ1-1|NA
TGCGCCAGCAGCCTAAACCTAGGGGGTGACACTGAAGCTTTCTTT
CASSLNLGGDTEAFF
>TRBV7-2|NA|TRBJ2-7|NA
TGTGCCAGCAGCTCGACAGGTCTAAAGGCCTACGAGCAGTACTTC
CASSSTGLKAYEQYF
>TRBV2|NA|TRBJ2-7|few
TGTGCCAGCAGTGAGGCCCGCGAGCAGTACTTC
CASSEAREQYF
>TRBV30|NA|TRBJ1-2|NA
TGTGCCTGGGAGTTCGGTCGGGGGTATTATGGCTACACCTTC
CAWEFGRGYYGYTF
>TRBV25-1|NA|TRBJ1-1|NA
TGTGCCAGCAGCTCCAGGGAGGGCACTGAAGCTTTCTTT
CASSSREGTEAFF
>TRBV25-1|TRBD1|TRBJ1-1|once
TGTGCCAGCACCAACAGGGGAGAAACTGAAGCTTTCTTT
CASTNRGETEAFF
>TRBV28|NA|TRBJ1-5|NA
TGTGCCAGCACGATGCGACTGCAGCCCCAGCATTTT
CASTMRLQPQHF
>TRBV30|TRBD2|TRBJ2-3|NA
TGTGCCTGGAGTGAGGCGGGGGGTACAGATACGCAGTATTTT
CAWSEAGGTDTQYF
>TRBV5-6|NA|TRBJ2-3|NA
TGTGCCAGCAGCTTGGGGTACGCGGGGATCACAGATACGCAGTATTTT
CASSLGYAGITDTQYF
>TRBV6-5|NA|TRBJ2-7|few
TGTGCCACCGACGCCTCCGACTCCTACGAGCAGTACTTC
CATDASDSYEQYF
>TRBV7-8|NA|TRBJ2-5|NA
TGTGCCAGCAGCTTGCTCCTCCAAGAGACCCAGTACTTC
CASSLLLQETQYF
>TRBV6-5|TRBD2|TRBJ2-5|NA
TGTGCCAGCAGTCAGCGGGGGGGCTGGGAGACCCAGTACTTC
CASSQRGGWETQYF
>TRBV19|NA|TRBJ2-1|NA
TGTGCCAGTAGTATAGTCAATGAGCAGTTCTTC
CASSIVNEQFF
>TRBV5-1|NA|TRBJ2-2|NA
TGCGCCAGCAGCTTGTTCCAGCTAAACACCGGGGAGCTGTTTTTT
CASSLFQLNTGELFF
>TRBV6-1|NA|TRBJ1-1|NA
TGTGCCAGTCTTGCCGGCACTGAAGCTTTCTTT
CASLAGTEAFF
>TRBV10-3|NA|TRBJ1-1|few
TGTGCCGCCAGGCGGGAAGGCACTGAAGCTTTCTTT
CAARREGTEAFF
>TRBV19|TRBD1|TRBJ2-7|NA
TGTGCCAGTAGTATGACCCGGGACAGGTCCGAGCAGTACTTC
CASSMTRDRSEQYF
>TRBV5-1|TRBD1|TRBJ1-3|NA
TGCGCCAGCAGCTCGCGGACAGGGATCTACTCTGGAAACACCATATATTTT
CASSSRTGIYSGNTIYF
>TRBV25-1|TRBD2|TRBJ2-1|NA
TGTGCCAGCAGTGCTCCGGGACTAGCGGGAGCGACCCACAATGAGCAGTTCTTC
CASSAPGLAGATHNEQFF
>TRBV19|NA|TRBJ2-7|NA
TGTGCCAGTAGTATAGCCCCCGGGAGTGGAGAGCAGTACTTC
CASSIAPGSGEQYF
>TRBV27|NA|TRBJ1-1|NA
TGTGCCAGCCACATCAGGGAGAACACTGAAGCTTTCTTT
CASHIRENTEAFF
>TRBV5-4|TRBD2|TRBJ2-7|NA
TGTGCCAGCAGATTAGCGGGGTCCCCCCGTTACGAGCAGTACTTC
CASRLAGSPRYEQYF
>TRBV9|NA|TRBJ2-7|NA
TGTGCCAGCAGTGCTAGGCGGGGAGGCTACGAGCAGTACTTC
CASSARRGGYEQYF
>TRBV18|NA|TRBJ1-2|NA
TGTGCCAGCTCACCAGGGGACCGCATCGCCTTC
CASSPGDRIAF
>TRBV15|NA|TRBJ2-7|NA
TGTGCCACCAGCAGAGATCATTACGAGCAGTACTTC
CATSRDHYEQYF
>TRBV7-2|TRBD2|TRBJ2-7|NA
TGTGCCAGCAGCTTAGTTAGCGGGGGGGCTTCGGTCAACGAGCAGTACTTC
CASSLVSGGASVNEQYF
>TRBV7-2|NA|TRBJ1-1|NA
TGTGCCAGCAGCTTTAGGGCGTGGGGAGACACTGAAGCTTTCTTT
CASSFRAWGDTEAFF
>TRBV28|TRBD1|TRBJ2-1|NA
TGTGCCAGCAGTTCCCGGACAGGGCCTTACAATGAGCAGTTCTTC
CASSSRTGPYNEQFF
>TRBV6-1|NA|TRBJ2-7|once
TGTGCCAGCAGTGAAGCACCATCCTACGAGCAGTACTTC
CASSEAPSYEQYF
>TRBV5-4|TRBD2|TRBJ2-1|NA
TGTGCCAGCAGCAGGACTAGCGGGGGCCCGGACAATGAGCAGTTCTTC
CASSRTSGGPDNEQFF
>TRBV6-1|NA|TRBJ1-5|few
TGTGCCAGCACCGAGGGGACTAGCAATCAGCCCCAGCATTTT
CASTEGTSNQPQHF
>TRBV10-1|NA|TRBJ2-1|NA
TGCGCCAGCAGTGAGTCGACCGATGGTGGGCAGTTCTTC
CASSESTDGGQFF
>TRBV4-3|TRBD1|TRBJ1-2|NA
TGCGCCAGCCGACAGGGGGATGGCTACACCTTC
CASRQGDGYTF